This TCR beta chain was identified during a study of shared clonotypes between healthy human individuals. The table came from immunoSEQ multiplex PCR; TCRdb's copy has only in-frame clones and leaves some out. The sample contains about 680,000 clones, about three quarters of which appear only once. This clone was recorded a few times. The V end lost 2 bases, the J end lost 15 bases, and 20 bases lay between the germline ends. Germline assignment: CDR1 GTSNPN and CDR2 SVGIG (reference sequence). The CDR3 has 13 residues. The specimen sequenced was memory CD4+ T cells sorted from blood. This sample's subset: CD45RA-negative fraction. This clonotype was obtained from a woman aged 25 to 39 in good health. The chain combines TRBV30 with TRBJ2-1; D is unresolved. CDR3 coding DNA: TGTGCCTGGAGTCCCCCGAGGCAGGAGTTCCCGTTCTTC. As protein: CAWSPPRQEFPFF.